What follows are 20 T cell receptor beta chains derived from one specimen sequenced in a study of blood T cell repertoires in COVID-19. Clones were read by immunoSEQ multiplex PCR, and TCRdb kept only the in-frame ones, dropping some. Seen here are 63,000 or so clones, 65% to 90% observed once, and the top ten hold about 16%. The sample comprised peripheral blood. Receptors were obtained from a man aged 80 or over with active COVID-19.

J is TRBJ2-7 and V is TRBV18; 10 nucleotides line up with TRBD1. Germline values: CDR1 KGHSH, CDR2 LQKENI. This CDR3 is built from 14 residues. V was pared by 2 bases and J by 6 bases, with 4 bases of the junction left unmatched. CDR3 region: CASSPTGTGVEQYF. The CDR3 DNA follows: TGTGCCAGCTCACCAACCGGGACAGGGGTCGAGCAGTACTTC.

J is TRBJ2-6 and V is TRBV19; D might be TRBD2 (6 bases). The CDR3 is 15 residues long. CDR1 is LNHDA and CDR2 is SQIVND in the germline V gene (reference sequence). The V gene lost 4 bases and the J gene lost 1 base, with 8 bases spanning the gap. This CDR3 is CASSNGRSGANVLTF. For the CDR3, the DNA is TGTGCCAGTAGTAATGGGAGGTCTGGGGCCAACGTCCTGACTTTC. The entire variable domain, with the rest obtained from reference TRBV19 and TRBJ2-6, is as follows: DGGITQSPKYLFRKEGQNVTLSCEQNLNHDAMYWYRQDPGQGLRLIYYSQIVNDFQKGDIAEGYSVSREKKESFPLTVTSAQKNPTAFYLCASSNGRSGANVLTFGAGSRLTVL.

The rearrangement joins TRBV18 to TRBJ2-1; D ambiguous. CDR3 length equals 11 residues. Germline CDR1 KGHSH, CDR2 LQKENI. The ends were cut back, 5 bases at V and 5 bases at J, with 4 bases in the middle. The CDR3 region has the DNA TGTGCCAGCTCATCTAACAATGAGCAGTTCTTC. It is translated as CASSSNNEQFF.

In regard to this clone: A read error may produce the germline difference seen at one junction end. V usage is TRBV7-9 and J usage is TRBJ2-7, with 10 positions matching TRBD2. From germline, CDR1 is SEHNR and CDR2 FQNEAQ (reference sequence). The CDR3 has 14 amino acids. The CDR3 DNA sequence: TGTGCCAGCAGCTTAGAAGAGGGACTAGCGATTCCCCACTTC. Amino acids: CASSLEEGLAIPHF.

The CDR3 nucleotides are TGTGCCAGCAGCGGGGTGGGGCTCAGCACAGATACGCAGTATTTT. Amino acids: CASSGVGLSTDTQYF. The rearrangement uses TRBV5-4 and TRBJ2-3, with a possible D match to TRBD1 (5 bases). Germline V lookup: CDR1 SGHNT, CDR2 YYREEE (reference sequence). The CDR3 runs 15 residues. V was clipped by 4 bases and J by 0 bases, with 12 bases between them.

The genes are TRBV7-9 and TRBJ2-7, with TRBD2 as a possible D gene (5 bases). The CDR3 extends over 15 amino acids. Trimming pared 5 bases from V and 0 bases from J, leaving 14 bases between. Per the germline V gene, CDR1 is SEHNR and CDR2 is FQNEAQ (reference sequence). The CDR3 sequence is CASSPQGSVSYEQYF. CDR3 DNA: TGTGCCAGCAGCCCCCAAGGGAGCGTCTCCTACGAGCAGTACTTC. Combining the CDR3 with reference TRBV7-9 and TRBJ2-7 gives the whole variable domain DTGVSQNPRHKITKRGQNVTFRCDPISEHNRLYWYRQTLGQGPEFLTYFQNEAQLEKSRLLSDRFSAERPKGSFSTLEIQRTEQGDSAMYLCASSPQGSVSYEQYFGPGTRLTVT.

The CDR3 loop is CAWSNEAGGPPNEQFF. CDR3 DNA sequence: TGTGCCTGGAGCAATGAAGCGGGGGGGCCCCCCAATGAGCAGTTCTTC. This chain joins TRBV30 and TRBJ2-1; 10 bases fit TRBD2. Trimming took 3 bases from V and 6 from J; bases not matched to a gene: 11. CDR1 GTSNPN and CDR2 SVGIG come from the germline V gene (reference sequence). The CDR3 totals 16 residues.

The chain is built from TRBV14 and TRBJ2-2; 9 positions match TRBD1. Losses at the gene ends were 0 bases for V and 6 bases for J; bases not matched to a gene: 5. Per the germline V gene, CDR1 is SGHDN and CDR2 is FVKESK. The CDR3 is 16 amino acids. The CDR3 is CASSQDMGQGPGELFF. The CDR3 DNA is TGTGCCAGCAGCCAAGATATGGGACAGGGTCCCGGGGAGCTGTTTTTT.

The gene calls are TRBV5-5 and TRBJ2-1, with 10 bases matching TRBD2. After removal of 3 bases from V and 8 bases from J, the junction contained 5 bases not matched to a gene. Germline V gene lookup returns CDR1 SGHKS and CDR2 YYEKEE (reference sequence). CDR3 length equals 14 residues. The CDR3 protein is CASSSGLAVDEQFF. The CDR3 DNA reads TGTGCCAGCAGCTCTGGACTAGCGGTGGATGAGCAGTTCTTC.

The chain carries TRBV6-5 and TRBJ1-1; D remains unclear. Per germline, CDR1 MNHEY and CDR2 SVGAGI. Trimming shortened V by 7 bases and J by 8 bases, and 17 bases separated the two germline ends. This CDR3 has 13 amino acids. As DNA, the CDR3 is TGTGCCAGCATGGAGACTCACCGCCGGGAAGCTTTCTTT. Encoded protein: CASMETHRREAFF.

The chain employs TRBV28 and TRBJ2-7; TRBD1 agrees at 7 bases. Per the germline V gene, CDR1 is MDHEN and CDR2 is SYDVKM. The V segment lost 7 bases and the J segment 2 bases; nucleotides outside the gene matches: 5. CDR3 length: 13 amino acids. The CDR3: CASTHGQAYEQYF. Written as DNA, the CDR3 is TGTGCCAGCACCCATGGACAGGCCTACGAGCAGTACTTC.

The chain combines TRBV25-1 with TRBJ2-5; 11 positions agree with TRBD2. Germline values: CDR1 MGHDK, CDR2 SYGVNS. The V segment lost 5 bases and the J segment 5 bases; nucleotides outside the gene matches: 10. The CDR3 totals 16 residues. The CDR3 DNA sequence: TGTGCCAGCAGTCCCGCTAGCGGGGGGTTCGGGGAGACCCAGTACTTC. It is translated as CASSPASGGFGETQYF.

The CDR3 coding sequence is TGCAGCGTTGTGGCGGGGGGCAGCAATCAGCCCCAGCATTTT. This codes for CSVVAGGSNQPQHF. This sequence joins TRBV29-1 and TRBJ1-5; D might be TRBD1 (6 bases). V was cut by 4 bases and J by 1 base, with 11 bases left in between. The CDR3 sequence is 14 residues long. The germline V gene encodes CDR1 SQVTM and CDR2 ANQGSEA.

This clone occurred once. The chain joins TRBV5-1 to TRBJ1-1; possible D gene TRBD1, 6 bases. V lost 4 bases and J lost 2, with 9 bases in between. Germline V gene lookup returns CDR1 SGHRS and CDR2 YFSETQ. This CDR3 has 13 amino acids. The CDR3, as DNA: TGCGCCAGCAGCGAACAGGGAAACACTGAAGCTTTCTTT. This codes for CASSEQGNTEAFF.

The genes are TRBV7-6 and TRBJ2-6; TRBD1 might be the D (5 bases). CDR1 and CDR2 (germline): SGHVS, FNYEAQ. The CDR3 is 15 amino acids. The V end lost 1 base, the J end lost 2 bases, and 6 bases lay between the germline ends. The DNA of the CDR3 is TGTGCCAGCAGCTTAGTAGGGGCTGGGGCCAACGTCCTGACTTTC. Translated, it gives CASSLVGAGANVLTF.

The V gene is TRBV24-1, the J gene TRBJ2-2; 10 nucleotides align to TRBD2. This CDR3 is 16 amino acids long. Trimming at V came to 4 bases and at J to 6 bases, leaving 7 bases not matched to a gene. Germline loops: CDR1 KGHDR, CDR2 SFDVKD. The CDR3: CATSEMTSGYSGELFF. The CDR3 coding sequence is TGTGCCACCAGTGAAATGACTAGCGGGTACTCCGGGGAGCTGTTTTTT.

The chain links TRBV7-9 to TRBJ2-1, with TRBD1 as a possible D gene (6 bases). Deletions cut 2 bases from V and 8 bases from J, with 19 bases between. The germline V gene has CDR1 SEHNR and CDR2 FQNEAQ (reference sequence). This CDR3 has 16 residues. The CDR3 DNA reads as TGTGCCAGCAGCTTACGTACTCAGGGGAATTCGGATGAGCAGTTCTTC. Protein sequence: CASSLRTQGNSDEQFF.

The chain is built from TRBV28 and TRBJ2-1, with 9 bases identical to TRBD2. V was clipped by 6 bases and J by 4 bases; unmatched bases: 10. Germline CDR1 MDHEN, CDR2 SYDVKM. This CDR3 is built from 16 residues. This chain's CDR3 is CASRTIAGASYNEQFF. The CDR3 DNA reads TGTGCCAGCAGAACTATAGCGGGAGCGAGTTACAATGAGCAGTTCTTC.

The CDR3 DNA reads TGTGCCACCAGTGACCGACCCACAGGGGGCGCACGGGAGACCCAGTACTTC. It specifies CATSDRPTGGARETQYF. This chain connects TRBV24-1 to TRBJ2-5, with TRBD1 matching over 9 bases. Trimming took 4 bases from V and 5 from J; bases not matched to a gene: 13. The CDR3 is 17 residues long. Germline assignment: CDR1 KGHDR and CDR2 SFDVKD.

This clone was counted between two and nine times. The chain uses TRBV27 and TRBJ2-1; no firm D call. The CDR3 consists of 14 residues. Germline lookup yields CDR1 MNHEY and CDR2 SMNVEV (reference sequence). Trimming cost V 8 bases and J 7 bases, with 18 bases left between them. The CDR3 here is CASADGSNANEQFF. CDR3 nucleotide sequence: TGTGCCAGCGCGGATGGGTCTAACGCGAATGAGCAGTTCTTC.